The next 27 T cell receptor beta chains were all read from a single sample in a study of regulatory T cells in long-lasting Graves disease. Time point here: persistent/refractory GD, antithyroid drugs over 5 years with positive TRAb. From RNA extracted from PBMCs, the TCR library was made. CDR3 regions were amplified by Arm-PCR using iRepertoire HTBI primers to build TCR beta libraries. TCRdb reprocessed the multiplex PCR reads with MiXCR, giving one entry per CDR3 protein. Of 400,000 to 450,000 distinct CDR3 sequences in the sample, about a quarter were seen once. The sequenced sample was peripheral blood mononuclear cells (PBMCs), obtained when the disease was refractory, from a patient treated with antithyroid drugs. The receptors here all came from a female donor with Graves disease.

The rearrangement links TRBV5-1 to TRBJ2-3; 7 nucleotides align to TRBD1. After removal of 7 bases from V and 2 bases from J, the junction contained 16 bases not matched to a gene. CDR3 length equals 17 residues. Germline CDR1 SGHRS, CDR2 YFSETQ. The CDR3 DNA reads TGCGCCAGCGGTCGCGAGGGCCCGGGACAGAACACAGATACGCAGTATTTT. It codes for CASGREGPGQNTDTQYF.

The table lists this clonotype with many counts. The J gene is TRBJ1-2, the V gene TRBV28, with unresolved D. The CDR3 extends over 14 amino acids. CDR1 and CDR2 (germline): MDHEN, SYDVKM. Trimming cost V 1 base and J 8 bases, with 14 bases left between them. CDR3 bases: TGTGCCAGCAGTTTATTAAGGGATCAAGACGGCTACACCTTC. It translates to CASSLLRDQDGYTF.

The V gene is TRBV6-2 or TRBV6-3, the J gene TRBJ2-3, with D uncertain. The CDR3 consists of 13 residues. The V gene lost 10 bases and the J gene lost 2 bases, with 13 bases spanning the gap. Germline V gene lookup returns CDR1 MNHEY and CDR2 SVGEGT. CDR3 nucleotides: TGTGCCATCCGAGTAGGAAACACAGATACGCAGTATTTT. Protein: CAIRVGNTDTQYF.

The gene calls are TRBV7-9 and TRBJ1-1; D is perhaps TRBD1 (6 bases). CDR3 length: 14 residues. The germline V gene encodes CDR1 SEHNR and CDR2 FQNEAQ (reference sequence). Trimming left V 5 bases short and J 0 bases short, with 10 bases between. CDR3 residues: CASSRQAVNTEAFF. The DNA of the CDR3 is TGTGCCAGCAGCAGACAGGCGGTGAACACTGAAGCTTTCTTT.

This clonotype was picked up many times. The chain uses TRBV6-1 and TRBJ2-7, with TRBD2 identical over 11 bases. Germline V lookup: CDR1 MNHNS, CDR2 SASEGT. V trimming: 6 bases; J trimming: 7 bases; junction bases outside the gene matches: 11. The CDR3 covers 15 residues. The CDR3 sequence: CASRPSGRPLGEQYF. CDR3 sequence (DNA): TGTGCCAGCAGACCTAGCGGGAGGCCGTTGGGAGAGCAGTACTTC.

This clonotype has a handful of counts. The V and J genes are TRBV5-4 and TRBJ2-5, with 10 bases fitting TRBD2. V was clipped by 3 bases and J by 5 bases; unmatched bases: 10. CDR3 length equals 16 residues. The germline V gene has CDR1 SGHNT and CDR2 YYREEE (reference sequence). The CDR3 loop is CASSWGPSGSDETQYF. DNA for the CDR3: TGTGCCAGCAGCTGGGGGCCTAGCGGGAGTGACGAGACCCAGTACTTC.

This clonotype was picked up many times. The chain is built from TRBV30 and TRBJ1-4, with a weak D call TRBD1 (5 bases). Trimming left V 5 bases short and J 7 bases short, with 17 bases between. The CDR3 extends over 14 amino acids. CDR1 is GTSNPN, CDR2 SVGIG, per germline (reference sequence). The CDR3 sequence is CAWGPGPEPEKLFF. The CDR3 coding sequence is TGTGCCTGGGGACCGGGGCCAGAGCCTGAAAAACTGTTTTTT.

About this clonotype itself: Being one base from a much bigger clone, this may be a read error. The V call is TRBV10-3, the J call TRBJ1-1; no clear D. This CDR3 comprises 13 residues. V gave up 3 bases and J gave up 1 base, with 6 bases separating them. CDR1 is ENHRY, CDR2 SYGVKD, per germline. CDR3 region: CAISEKTNTEAFF. The CDR3 bases are TGTGCCATCAGTGAAAAAACGAACACTGAAGCTTTCTTT.

This clonotype was recorded many times. V is TRBV27 and J is TRBJ1-1; 8 nucleotides line up with TRBD1. V was clipped by 6 bases and J by 4 bases; unmatched bases: 7. In germline, CDR1 is MNHEY, CDR2 SMNVEV (reference sequence). CDR3 length: 14 amino acids. The CDR3 spells CASRPAGGSTEAFF. The CDR3 DNA reads as TGTGCCAGCAGACCCGCAGGGGGCAGCACTGAAGCTTTCTTT.

This clonotype has at least ten counts. The V gene is TRBV7-9, the J gene TRBJ2-4; perhaps TRBD2 as D (5 bases). This CDR3 spans 20 amino acids. V was cut by 4 bases and J by 3 bases, with 28 bases left in between. From germline, CDR1 is SEHNR and CDR2 FQNEAQ (reference sequence). The CDR3: CASSSKAGRSESINKNIQYF. CDR3 nucleotide sequence: TGTGCCAGCAGCTCTAAGGCGGGCAGGTCCGAGTCGATAAACAAAAACATTCAGTACTTC.

In its sample, this clonotype was seen many times. V is TRBV6-2 or TRBV6-3 and J is TRBJ2-7, with D perhaps TRBD2 (5 bases). This CDR3 spans 13 amino acids. The V and J ends lost 1 base and 4 bases respectively, with 8 bases between them. Germline loops: CDR1 MNHEY, CDR2 SVGEGT. The DNA of the CDR3 is TGTGCCAGCAGTTACTACCGGGGTTACGAGCAGTACTTC. This translates into CASSYYRGYEQYF.

This clonotype was counted ten times or more. The CDR3 sequence: CASRTGGPPYEQYF. The DNA for the CDR3 is TGTGCCAGCAGGACGGGAGGGCCGCCCTACGAGCAGTACTTC. V is TRBV7-2 and J is TRBJ2-7; 8 nucleotides agree with TRBD2. The CDR3 runs 14 residues. Losses at the gene ends were 6 bases for V and 2 bases for J; bases not matched to a gene: 6. Germline V gives CDR1 SGHTA, CDR2 FQGNSA.

The rearrangement links TRBV5-1 to TRBJ2-1; the D is unclear. The V and J ends lost 5 bases and 8 bases respectively, with 14 bases between them. In germline, CDR1 is SGHRS, CDR2 YFSETQ. The CDR3 runs to 13 residues. This CDR3 reads CASSSTPRDEQFF. In DNA, the CDR3 is TGCGCCAGCAGTAGCACACCTCGGGATGAGCAGTTCTTC.

This sequence joins TRBV18 and TRBJ1-2, with 8 bases aligning to TRBD1. The CDR3 has 15 residues. Germline CDR1 and CDR2: KGHSH and LQKENI. After removal of 2 bases from V and 4 bases from J, the junction contained 6 bases not matched to a gene. Here the CDR3 reads CASSPSGQGGYGYTF. The DNA for the CDR3 is TGTGCCAGCTCACCAAGCGGACAGGGTGGCTATGGCTACACCTTC.

This clonotype has just a few counts. The chain has TRBV5-1 and TRBJ1-2; D gene uncertain. The CDR3 loop spans 14 amino acids. Between the trimmed V and J ends, which lost 2 bases and 6 bases, there was a span of 14 bases. Germline lookup yields CDR1 SGHRS and CDR2 YFSETQ. CDR3 nucleotides: TGCGCCAGCAGCTTTGCCCAAGCGAGGCATGGCTACACCTTC. Its translation: CASSFAQARHGYTF.

This sequence joins TRBV7-9 and TRBJ1-2; D possibly corresponds to TRBD1 (6 bases). Germline assignment: CDR1 SEHNR and CDR2 FQNEAQ (reference sequence). Trimming cost V 0 bases and J 1 base, with 12 bases left between them. CDR3 length: 16 amino acids. CDR3 nucleotide sequence: TGTGCCAGCAGCTTAGCCCCGGGGGGCGATAACTATGGCTACACCTTC. Translation: CASSLAPGGDNYGYTF. The full variable domain, its missing parts supplied by reference TRBV7-9 and TRBJ1-2, is DTGVSQNPRHKITKRGQNVTFRCDPISEHNRLYWYRQTLGQGPEFLTYFQNEAQLEKSRLLSDRFSAERPKGSFSTLEIQRTEQGDSAMYLCASSLAPGGDNYGYTFGSGTRLTVV.

V is TRBV7-8 and J is TRBJ1-1; D gene uncertain. Deletions cut 5 bases from V and 8 bases from J, with 9 bases between. Per germline, CDR1 SGHVS and CDR2 FQNEAQ. This CDR3 region has 11 residues. Written as DNA, the CDR3 is TGTGCCAGCAGCAGGTATCCAGAAGCTTTCTTT. It translates to CASSRYPEAFF.

At least ten counts were recorded for this clonotype. The rearrangement links TRBV28 to TRBJ2-7, with 11 bases lining up with TRBD2. CDR1 is MDHEN and CDR2 is SYDVKM in the germline V gene. This CDR3 is built from 15 residues. The V and J ends lost 10 bases and 4 bases, in that order; junction bases with no gene match: 12. The CDR3 reads CAIKSGTSGGYEQYF. The DNA of the CDR3 is TGTGCCATCAAATCCGGGACTAGCGGAGGTTACGAGCAGTACTTC.

This clonotype was seen only a few times. The rearrangement uses TRBV29-1 and TRBJ2-2; 9 positions match TRBD2. Germline V CDR1 and CDR2: SQVTM, ANQGSEA. The junction had 11 bases not matched to a gene; V was cut back by 7 bases and J by 2 bases. The CDR3 sequence is 16 residues long. CDR3 region: CSGIAGEALNTGELFF. The CDR3 region has the DNA TGCAGCGGGATAGCGGGAGAGGCCCTCAACACCGGGGAGCTGTTTTTT.

The CDR3 bases are TGTGCCAGCAGCTTGGGCCAGACACCTCCACCCTACGAGCAGTACTTC. Translated, it gives CASSLGQTPPPYEQYF. V usage is TRBV7-9 and J usage is TRBJ2-7; unclear D gene. V lost 3 bases, J lost 2 bases, and 17 bases lay in between. The germline gives CDR1 SEHNR, CDR2 FQNEAQ (reference sequence). This CDR3 spans 16 amino acids.

This clonotype was observed many times. The chain combines TRBV6-2 or TRBV6-3 with TRBJ2-7, with 9 bases aligning to TRBD2. CDR1 and CDR2 (germline): MNHEY, SVGEGT. The CDR3 contains 15 residues. V trimming: 0 bases; J trimming: 2 bases; junction bases outside the gene matches: 2. The CDR3 sequence is CASSYSQREAYEQYF. In DNA, the CDR3 is TGTGCCAGCAGTTACTCGCAGCGGGAGGCCTACGAGCAGTACTTC.

This clonotype was counted ten times or more. This chain uses TRBV28 with TRBJ1-1; D is undetermined. The germline V gene encodes CDR1 MDHEN and CDR2 SYDVKM. CDR3 size: 15 residues. Between the trimmed V and J ends, which lost 2 bases and 0 bases, there was a span of 10 bases. This chain's CDR3 is CASSLSGSLNTEAFF. CDR3 in DNA: TGTGCCAGCAGTTTAAGCGGATCCTTGAACACTGAAGCTTTCTTT. Drawing the rest from reference TRBV28 and TRBJ1-1, the complete variable domain is DVKVTQSSRYLVKRTGEKVFLECVQDMDHENMFWYRQDPGLGLRLIYFSYDVKMKEKGDIPEGYSVSREKKERFSLILESASTNQTSMYLCASSLSGSLNTEAFFGQGTRLTVV.

The chain employs TRBV20-1 and TRBJ1-2; D gene unclear. Germline V gene lookup returns CDR1 DFQATT and CDR2 SNEGSKA (reference sequence). This CDR3 region has 12 residues. Trimming removed 0 bases from V and 4 bases from J, with 6 bases in between. CDR3 nucleotides: TGCAGTGCTAGAGAGGGTCTCTATGGCTACACCTTC. Protein: CSAREGLYGYTF.

This clonotype was seen many times. The chain employs TRBV28 and TRBJ1-5; D gene unclear. V lost 7 bases to trimming and J lost 4 bases, with 14 bases between them. The CDR3 totals 14 residues. CDR1 MDHEN and CDR2 SYDVKM come from the germline V gene. The CDR3 here is CASKTRRWNQPQHF. The DNA for the CDR3 is TGTGCCAGCAAGACCCGGAGGTGGAATCAGCCCCAGCATTTT.

CDR3 in DNA: TGCGCCAGCAGCCTACTAGCGGGAAAGTACAATGAGCAGTTCTTC. Translation: CASSLLAGKYNEQFF. This chain connects TRBV5-1 to TRBJ2-5; 10 nucleotides match TRBD2. The J call is uncertain, as TRBJ2-1 better fits the DNA end. The V gene's germline CDR1 is SGHRS and CDR2 YFSETQ. The CDR3 loop spans 15 amino acids.

This clonotype was recorded many times. This chain connects TRBV2 to TRBJ2-1, with TRBD2 identical over 10 bases. The CDR3 spans 14 residues. V lost 6 bases and J lost 6; bases outside the gene matches: 5. CDR1 is SNHLY, CDR2 FYNNEI, per germline. This chain's CDR3 is CASRTSSGSNEQFF. The DNA for the CDR3 is TGTGCCAGCAGGACCTCTAGCGGGAGCAATGAGCAGTTCTTC. Using reference TRBV2 and TRBJ2-1 for the parts outside the CDR3, the full variable domain is EPEVTQTPSHQVTQMGQEVILRCVPISNHLYFYWYRQILGQKVEFLVSFYNNEISEKSEIFDDQFSVERPDGSNFTLKIRSTKLEDSAMYFCASRTSSGSNEQFFGPGTRLTVL.

The sample holds many counts of this clonotype. The CDR3 spells CSAEGRNWEKLFF. The DNA for the CDR3 is TGCAGTGCGGAGGGACGGAATTGGGAAAAACTGTTTTTT. The V call is TRBV20-1, the J call TRBJ1-4; D is possibly TRBD1 (5 bases). CDR3 length equals 13 residues. V gave up 6 bases and J gave up 8 bases, with 16 bases separating them. Germline V gene data show CDR1 as DFQATT and CDR2 as SNEGSKA (reference sequence).